The entry below gives a single T cell receptor (beta chain) sequence along with its context. In the study's own analysis: Amplified reference gene primers provided the basis for estimating nucleated cell counts. Using immunoSEQ multiplex PCR, the repertoire was profiled, and TCRdb retains in-frame clones only, with some absent. V, J and clone size are those of that table, while D and trimming were read from the DNA. The sample gives 150,000 to 200,000 clones, around 90% of which show up once; 0.5% to 0.55% is in the top ten. The CDR3 loop spans 14 amino acids. Germline CDR1 and CDR2: SEHNR and FQNEAQ (reference sequence). The ends were cut back, 4 bases at V and 3 bases at J, with 10 bases in the middle. The sample originates from a study of blood T cell repertoires in COVID-19. At the level of the study: Collection of acute and convalescent COVID-19 samples took place in the United States, Italy and Spain. PBMCs, B-cell-depleted T cells, or T cells provided the cDNA or gDNA that made up the material.

The sample was peripheral blood. V is TRBV7-9 and J is TRBJ1-5; the D gene is possibly TRBD1 (5 bases). The receptor was derived from a man over 45 with acute or convalescent COVID-19. The CDR3 sequence is CASSSDTYNQPQHF. The CDR3 DNA sequence: TGTGCCAGCAGCTCGGACACCTACAATCAGCCCCAGCATTTT.